The present T cell receptor (beta chain) was sequenced within a study of T cells in Graves' hyperthyroidism and ophthalmopathy. Study-wide results and caveats: Ophthalmopathy was told apart from stable hyperthyroidism by a 13 V-J model.

V gave up 0 bases and J gave up 5 bases, with 10 bases separating them. The length of the CDR3 is 14 residues. Germline V gene lookup returns CDR1 MNHNS and CDR2 SASEGT. TCR beta CDR3 region amplification was performed from RNA transcripts. The study used the HTBI primer set for a first-round RT-PCR of the TCR CDR3. TCRdb fed the multiplex PCR reads into MiXCR, producing one record per CDR3 protein. The data contain some 740,000 distinct CDR3 sequences, roughly 15% of them seen just once; the ten biggest clones take up roughly 10%. This clonotype was detected many times. Its antigen is as yet unknown. The chain couples TRBV6-1 to TRBJ2-5, with D perhaps being TRBD1 or TRBD2 (5 bases each). The sequence derives from a woman younger than 35 with Graves' hyperthyroidism. The sequencing input was blood. CDR3 sequence reads: CASSEAAREETQYF. The CDR3 bases are TGTGCCAGCAGTGAAGCTGCCAGGGAGGAGACCCAGTACTTC.